This T cell receptor beta chain was documented in a study of blood T cell repertoires in COVID-19. The wider study: Sources were T cells, B-cell-depleted T cells, or PBMCs; the material itself was cDNA or gDNA.

Only in-frame clones appear in the TCRdb table, and some are missing; sequencing was by immunoSEQ multiplex PCR. The sample consists of 250,000 to 300,000 clones, around 84% of them appearing once. The V gene lost 3 bases and the J gene lost 5 bases, with 12 bases spanning the gap. The CDR3 has 13 residues. Looked up from germline, CDR1 is SQVTM and CDR2 is ANQGSEA. The source of this sequence is a man between 25 and 39 years old with acute COVID-19. Sequenced sample: PBMCs or T cells enriched from blood (not recorded which). This chain links TRBV29-1 with TRBJ2-3, with D unresolved. The CDR3, as DNA: TGCAGCGTTGATCCCGGGTTGGGAGATACGCAGTATTTT. Protein: CSVDPGLGDTQYF.